A single sample is the source of the 8 T cell receptor beta chains below, sequenced in a study of cytomegalovirus exposure and HLA in healthy donors. The PCR used 60 Vbeta and 13 Jbeta primers. Method: immunoSEQ multiplex PCR; TCRdb's copy keeps in-frame clones and lacks some. The profile shows more than 150,000 clones, roughly 78% of them singletons. Material for sequencing was PBMCs. Receptor source: a woman aged 25-40 years in good health and CMV-seronegative.

V gene TRBV5-1 combines with J gene TRBJ1-3, with TRBD1 matching 7 bases. The ends lost 1 base at V and 3 bases at J; junction bases unmatched: 4. Germline lookup yields CDR1 SGHRS and CDR2 YFSETQ. This CDR3 has 15 residues. The CDR3 loop reads CASSLTTGHGNTIYF. The DNA of the CDR3 is TGCGCCAGCAGCTTGACGACAGGGCATGGAAACACCATATATTTT.

The rearrangement joins TRBV18 to TRBJ2-1; 13 nucleotides agree with TRBD2. CDR1 and CDR2 from the germline V gene are KGHSH and LQKENI. The CDR3 is 15 amino acids. V gave up 4 bases and J gave up 8 bases; unmatched junction bases: 5. CDR3 in DNA: TGTGCCAGCTCACACAGACTAGCGGGGGGCGATGAGCAGTTCTTC. Translated, it gives CASSHRLAGGDEQFF.

The chain employs TRBV7-2 and TRBJ1-5, with unresolved D. Germline-derived CDR1 and CDR2 are SGHTA and FQGNSA. This CDR3 spans 13 amino acids. V dropped 4 bases and J dropped 6 bases, with 10 bases sitting between them. DNA of the CDR3: TGTGCCAGCAGCTCAGCTACGGGTCAGCCCCAGCATTTT. This encodes CASSSATGQPQHF. Looking up the rest from reference TRBV7-2 and TRBJ1-5 gives the full variable domain: GAGVSQSPSNKVTEKGKDVELRCDPISGHTALYWYRQSLGQGLEFLIYFQGNSAPDKSGLPSDRFSAERTGGSVSTLTIQRTQQEDSAVYLCASSSATGQPQHFGDGTRLSIL.

The J gene is TRBJ1-2, the V gene TRBV5-6, with TRBD1 matching over 12 bases. CDR3 length equals 14 residues. Germline V lookup: CDR1 SGHDT, CDR2 YYEEEE. Trimming at V came to 3 bases and at J to 8 bases, leaving 5 bases not matched to a gene. CDR3 bases: TGTGCCAGCAGCTGGGGACAGGGGGCGCGGGGCTACACCTTC. This sequence encodes CASSWGQGARGYTF.

V and J are TRBV5-1 and TRBJ2-7; 11 nucleotides line up with TRBD2. V shed 0 bases, J shed 3 bases, and the junction held 5 bases outside the gene matches. The germline gives CDR1 SGHRS, CDR2 YFSETQ. This CDR3 has 16 amino acids. For the CDR3, the DNA is TGCGCCAGCAGCTTGGAGGGTAGCGGGGGGGACTACGAGCAGTACTTC. It is translated as CASSLEGSGGDYEQYF.

Concerning this clone: One end of the junction fails to match germline, which may point to a read error. The sample holds other DNA sequences that translate to the same CDR3. The chain uses TRBV28 and TRBJ1-1; D is ambiguous. The CDR3 contains 14 residues. CDR1 MDHEN and CDR2 SYDVKM come from the germline V gene. The CDR3 DNA reads as TGTGCCAGCACCGACTCGAACATGAACACTGAGGCTTTCTTT. As protein: CASTDSNMNTEAFF.

V usage is TRBV15 and J usage is TRBJ1-2; 8 nucleotides line up with TRBD1. Germline CDR1 and CDR2: LNHNV and YYDKDF (reference sequence). V lost 11 bases to trimming and J lost 2 bases; unmatched junction nucleotides: 7. The CDR3 covers 13 residues. The CDR3 loop reads CAVTGALNYGYTF. CDR3 sequence (DNA): TGTGCCGTGACAGGGGCGTTGAACTATGGCTACACCTTC.

This rearrangement joins TRBV5-1 to TRBJ1-1, with D tentatively TRBD1 (6 bases). V lost 0 bases to trimming and J lost 7 bases, with 10 bases between them. Germline CDR1 reads SGHRS; CDR2 reads YFSETQ. The CDR3 runs 13 residues. The CDR3 DNA reads TGCGCCAGCAGCTTGGCTCAGGGGATTGAAGCTTTCTTT. It translates to CASSLAQGIEAFF. Full variable domain (remainder filled in from reference TRBV5-1 and TRBJ1-1): KAGVTQTPRYLIKTRGQQVTLSCSPISGHRSVSWYQQTPGQGLQFLFEYFSETQRNKGNFPGRFSGRQFSNSRSEMNVSTLELGDSALYLCASSLAQGIEAFFGQGTRLTVV.